Given below is one T cell receptor beta chain in context. Its antigen is still unknown. This entry belongs to a study of T cells in Graves' hyperthyroidism and ophthalmopathy. Whole-study context: Sampling of peripheral blood happened at initial diagnosis, prior to any treatment.

PBMCs were obtained from over 8.5 ml fresh peripheral blood. Findings and limits, study-wide: Researchers report that a 13 V-J model separated ophthalmopathy from stable hyperthyroidism. Also found in blood were most expanded thyroid clonotypes above 0.001.

CDR3 length: 15 amino acids. V lost 3 bases and J lost 0, with 12 bases in between. Germline-derived CDR1 and CDR2 are SGHNT and YYREEE (reference sequence). RNA transcripts were the template for amplifying TCR beta CDR3 regions. The HTBI primer set was used in a first-round RT-PCR of the TCR CDR3. TCRdb recomputed calls from the multiplex PCR reads with MiXCR, one row per CDR3 protein. The sample includes approximately 740,000 distinct CDR3 sequences, 11% to 15% of them seen just once. The sample was blood. The receptor comes from a young woman with Graves' hyperthyroidism. The rearrangement uses TRBV5-4 and TRBJ1-1; D might be TRBD1 (6 bases). This CDR3 is CASSSDGGLNTEAFF. CDR3 nucleotide sequence: TGTGCCAGCAGCTCGGACGGGGGCTTGAACACTGAAGCTTTCTTT.